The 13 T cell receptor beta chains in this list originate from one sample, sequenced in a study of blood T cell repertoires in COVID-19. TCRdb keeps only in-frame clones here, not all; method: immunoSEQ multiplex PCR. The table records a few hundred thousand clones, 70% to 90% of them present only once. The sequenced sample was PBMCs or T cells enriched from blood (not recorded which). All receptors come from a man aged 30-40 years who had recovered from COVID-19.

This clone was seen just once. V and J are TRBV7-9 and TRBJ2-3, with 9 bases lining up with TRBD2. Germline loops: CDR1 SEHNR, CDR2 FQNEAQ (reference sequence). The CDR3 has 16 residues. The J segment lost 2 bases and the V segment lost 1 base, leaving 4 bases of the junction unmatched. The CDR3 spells CASSLGLAENTDTQYF. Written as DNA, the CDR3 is TGTGCCAGCAGCTTAGGACTAGCGGAGAACACAGATACGCAGTATTTT.

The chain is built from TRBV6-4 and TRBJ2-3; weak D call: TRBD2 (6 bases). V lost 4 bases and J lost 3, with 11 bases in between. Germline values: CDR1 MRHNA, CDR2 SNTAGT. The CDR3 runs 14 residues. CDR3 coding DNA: TGTGCCAGCAGTGCGGGTCGGGGGACAGATACGCAGTATTTT. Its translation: CASSAGRGTDTQYF.

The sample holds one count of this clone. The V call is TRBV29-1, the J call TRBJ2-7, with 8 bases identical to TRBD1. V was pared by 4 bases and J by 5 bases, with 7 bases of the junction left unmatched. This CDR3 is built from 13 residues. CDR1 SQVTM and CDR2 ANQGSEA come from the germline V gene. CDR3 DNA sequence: TGCAGCGTTGTCGAGACAGGGGCGGACGAGCAGTACTTC. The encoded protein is CSVVETGADEQYF.

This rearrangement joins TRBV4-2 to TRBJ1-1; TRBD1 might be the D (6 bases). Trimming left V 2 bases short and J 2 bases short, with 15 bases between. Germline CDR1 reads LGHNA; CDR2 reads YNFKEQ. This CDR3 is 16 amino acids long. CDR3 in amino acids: CASSQKGRGDNTEAFF. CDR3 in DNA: TGTGCCAGCAGCCAAAAAGGGAGGGGGGATAACACTGAAGCTTTCTTT.

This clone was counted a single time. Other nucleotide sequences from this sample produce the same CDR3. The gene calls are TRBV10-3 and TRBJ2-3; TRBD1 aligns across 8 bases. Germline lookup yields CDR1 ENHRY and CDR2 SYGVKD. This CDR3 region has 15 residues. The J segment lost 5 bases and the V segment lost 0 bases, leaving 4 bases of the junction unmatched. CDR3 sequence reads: CAISESQGAGDTQYF. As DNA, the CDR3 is TGTGCCATCAGTGAGTCCCAGGGGGCTGGAGATACGCAGTATTTT.

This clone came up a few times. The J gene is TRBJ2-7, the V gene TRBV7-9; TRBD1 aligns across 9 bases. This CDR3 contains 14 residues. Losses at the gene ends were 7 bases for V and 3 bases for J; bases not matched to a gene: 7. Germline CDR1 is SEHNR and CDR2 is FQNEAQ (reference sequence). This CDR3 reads CASTPGQGLYEQYF. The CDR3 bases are TGTGCCAGCACCCCGGGACAGGGCCTCTACGAGCAGTACTTC.

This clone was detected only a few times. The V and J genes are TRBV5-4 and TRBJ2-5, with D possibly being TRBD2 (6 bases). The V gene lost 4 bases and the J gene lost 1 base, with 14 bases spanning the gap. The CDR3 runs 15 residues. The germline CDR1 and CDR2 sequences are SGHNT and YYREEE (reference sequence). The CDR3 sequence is CASSPSGRGQETQYF. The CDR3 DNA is TGTGCCAGCAGCCCCTCTGGGCGGGGCCAAGAGACCCAGTACTTC. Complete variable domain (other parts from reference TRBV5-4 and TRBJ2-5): ETGVTQSPTHLIKTRGQQVTLRCSSQSGHNTVSWYQQALGQGPQFIFQYYREEENGRGNFPPRFSGLQFPNYSSELNVNALELDDSALYLCASSPSGRGQETQYFGPGTRLLVL.

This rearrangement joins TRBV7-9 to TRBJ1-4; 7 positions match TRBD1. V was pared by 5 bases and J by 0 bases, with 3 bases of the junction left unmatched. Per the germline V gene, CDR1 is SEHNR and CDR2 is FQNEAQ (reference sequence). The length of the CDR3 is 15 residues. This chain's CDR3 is CASSPGTATNEKLFF. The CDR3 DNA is TGTGCCAGCAGCCCGGGGACAGCAACTAATGAAAAACTGTTTTTT.

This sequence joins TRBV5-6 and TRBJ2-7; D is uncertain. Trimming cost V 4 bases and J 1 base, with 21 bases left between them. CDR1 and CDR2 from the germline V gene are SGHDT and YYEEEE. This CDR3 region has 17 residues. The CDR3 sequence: CASSLDPLDGISYEQYF. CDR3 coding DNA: TGTGCCAGCAGCCTGGACCCGCTAGACGGTATATCCTACGAGCAGTACTTC. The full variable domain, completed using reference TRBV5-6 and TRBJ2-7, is DAGVTQSPTHLIKTRGQQVTLRCSPKSGHDTVSWYQQALGQGPQFIFQYYEEEERQRGNFPDRFSGHQFPNYSSELNVNALLLGDSALYLCASSLDPLDGISYEQYFGPGTRLTVT.

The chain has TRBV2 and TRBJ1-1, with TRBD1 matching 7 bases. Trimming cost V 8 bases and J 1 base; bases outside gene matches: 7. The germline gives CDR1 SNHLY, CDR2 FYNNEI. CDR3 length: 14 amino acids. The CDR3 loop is CASRGQEGNTEAFF. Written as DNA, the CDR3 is TGTGCCAGCCGCGGACAGGAGGGGAACACTGAAGCTTTCTTT.

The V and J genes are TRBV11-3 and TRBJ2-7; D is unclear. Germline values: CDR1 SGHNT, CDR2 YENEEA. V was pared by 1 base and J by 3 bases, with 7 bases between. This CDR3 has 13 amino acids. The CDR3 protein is CASSLGNGYEQYF. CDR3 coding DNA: TGTGCCAGCAGCTTAGGAAACGGCTACGAGCAGTACTTC.

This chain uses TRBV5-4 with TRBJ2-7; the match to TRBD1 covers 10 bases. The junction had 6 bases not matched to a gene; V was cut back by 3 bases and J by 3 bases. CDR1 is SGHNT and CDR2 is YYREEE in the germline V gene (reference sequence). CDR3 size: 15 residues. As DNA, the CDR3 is TGTGCCAGCAGCTCCTCCGGGACAGGGGACTACGAGCAGTACTTC. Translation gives CASSSSGTGDYEQYF.

The CDR3 region is CATSDLDSSYNEQFF. Here the CDR3 DNA reads TGTGCCACCAGTGATTTAGACAGCTCCTACAATGAGCAGTTCTTC. The chain couples TRBV24-1 to TRBJ2-1; a possible D gene is TRBD1 (5 bases). CDR3 length: 15 amino acids. Deletions cut 1 base from V and 0 bases from J, with 6 bases between. Germline assignment: CDR1 KGHDR and CDR2 SFDVKD.